The following is a T cell receptor beta chain sequence with its context. Its antigen is undetermined. The CDR3 consists of 14 residues. Looked up from germline, CDR1 is MNHEY and CDR2 is SMNVEV (reference sequence). With 0 bases removed from V and 4 bases from J, the gap between germline ends came to 10 bases. The data were taken from a study of cytomegalovirus exposure and HLA in healthy donors. Across the study: Later, an analysis reported that the 110 or so validation repertoires had used the same platform as the approximately 690 first-cohort repertoires. Study-wide findings and caveats: Most TCR sequences were uncommon, yet certain public TCRs appeared in many donors. The classifier reportedly diagnosed cytomegalovirus status with high sensitivity and specificity.

The validation cohort, a group of more than 100 subjects, included the donors and was separate from the approximately 650-subject first cohort. The repertoire was sequenced with immunoSEQ multiplex PCR; TCRdb's copy has only in-frame clones and lacks some. Of around 45,000 clones detected, more than 85% appear once; the ten largest clones hold 5.6%. The sequencing input was PBMCs. This chain links TRBV27 with TRBJ2-7; D gene unclear. The clonotype originates from a man aged 18 to 35 in good health and CMV-seronegative. The CDR3 DNA reads as TGTGCCAGCAGTTTATCCAGGATTTCGTACGAGCAGTACTTC. This codes for CASSLSRISYEQYF.